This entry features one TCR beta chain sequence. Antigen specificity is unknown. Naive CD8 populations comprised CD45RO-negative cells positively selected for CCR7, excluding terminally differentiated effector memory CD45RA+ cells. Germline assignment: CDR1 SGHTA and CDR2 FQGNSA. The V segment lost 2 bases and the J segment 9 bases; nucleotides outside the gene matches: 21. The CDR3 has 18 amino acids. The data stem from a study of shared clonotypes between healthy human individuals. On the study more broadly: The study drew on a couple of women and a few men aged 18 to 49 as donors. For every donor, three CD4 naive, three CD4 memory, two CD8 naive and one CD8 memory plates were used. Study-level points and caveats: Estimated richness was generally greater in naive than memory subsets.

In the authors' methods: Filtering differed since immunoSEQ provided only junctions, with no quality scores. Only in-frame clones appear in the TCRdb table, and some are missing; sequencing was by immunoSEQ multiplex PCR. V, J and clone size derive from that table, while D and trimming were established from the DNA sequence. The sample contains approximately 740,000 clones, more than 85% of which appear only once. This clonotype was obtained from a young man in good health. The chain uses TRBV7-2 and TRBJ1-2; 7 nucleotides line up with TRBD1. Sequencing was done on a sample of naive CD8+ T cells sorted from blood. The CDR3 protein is CASSLYSARADRELSYTF. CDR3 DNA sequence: TGTGCCAGCAGCTTATATAGTGCCCGGGCTGACAGGGAGCTTAGCTACACCTTC.